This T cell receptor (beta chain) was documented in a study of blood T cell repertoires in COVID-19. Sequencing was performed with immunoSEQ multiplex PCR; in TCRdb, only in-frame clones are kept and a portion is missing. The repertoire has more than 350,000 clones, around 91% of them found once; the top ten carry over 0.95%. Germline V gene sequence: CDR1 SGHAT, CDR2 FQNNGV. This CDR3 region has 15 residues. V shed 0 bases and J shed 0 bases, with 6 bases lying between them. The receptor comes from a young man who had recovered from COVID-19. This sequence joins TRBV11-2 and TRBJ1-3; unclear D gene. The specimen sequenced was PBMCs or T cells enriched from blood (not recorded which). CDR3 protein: CASSLEIVSGNTIYF. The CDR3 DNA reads TGTGCCAGCAGCTTAGAGATAGTCTCTGGAAACACCATATATTTT.